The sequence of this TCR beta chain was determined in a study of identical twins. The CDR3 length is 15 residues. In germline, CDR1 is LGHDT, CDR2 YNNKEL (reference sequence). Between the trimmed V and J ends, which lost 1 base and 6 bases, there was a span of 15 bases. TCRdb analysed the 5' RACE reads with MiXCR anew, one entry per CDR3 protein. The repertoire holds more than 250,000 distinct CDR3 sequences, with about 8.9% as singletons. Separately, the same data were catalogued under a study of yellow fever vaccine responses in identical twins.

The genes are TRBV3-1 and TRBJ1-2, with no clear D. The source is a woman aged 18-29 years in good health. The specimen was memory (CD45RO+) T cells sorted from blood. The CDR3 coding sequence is TGTGCCAGCAGCCAAGTATTCCAGTCTAAGGATGGCTACACCTTC. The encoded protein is CASSQVFQSKDGYTF.